This T cell receptor beta chain was captured in a study of early T cells in non-severe SARS-CoV-2 infection. MiXCR was run by TCRdb on the 5' RACE reads, yielding one entry per CDR3 protein. The table has roughly 99,000 distinct CDR3 sequences, around 10% seen once; the top ten hold around 8%. CDR1 LNHNV and CDR2 YYDKDF come from the germline V gene (reference sequence). The CDR3 contains 14 residues. V lost 5 bases, J lost 0 bases, and 8 bases lay in between. This clonotype has ten or more counts. The sequence derives from an adult who was a healthcare worker with PCR-confirmed SARS-CoV-2 infection or an uninfected control (not recorded which). The V gene is TRBV15, the J gene TRBJ1-5; a possible D gene is TRBD1 (5 bases). Sequencing input: whole blood. CDR3 in amino acids: CATSRQGSNQPQHF. The CDR3 bases are TGTGCCACCAGCCGCCAGGGTAGCAATCAGCCCCAGCATTTT.